Shown below are 19 T cell receptor beta chains from a single sample sequenced in a study of T cell responses to AZD1222 COVID-19 vaccine. The repertoire was sequenced with immunoSEQ multiplex PCR; TCRdb's copy has only in-frame clones and lacks some. The sample shows around 91,000 clones, around nine tenths of them seen only once. Sequencing was performed on peripheral blood, taken on day 0 of AZD1222 vaccination. The origin of the receptors is an adult in good health.

The chain is built from TRBV4-3 and TRBJ1-4; D not certain. Germline-derived CDR1 and CDR2 are LGHNA and YSLEER. This CDR3 contains 17 residues. V lost 0 bases, J lost 0 bases, and 11 bases lay in between. The CDR3 protein is CASSQDLRSPTNEKLFF. The CDR3, as DNA: TGCGCCAGCAGCCAAGATCTCCGTAGCCCAACTAATGAAAAACTGTTTTTT.

This sequence joins TRBV7-2 and TRBJ2-2, with D tentatively TRBD2 (6 bases). V was clipped by 1 base and J by 0 bases, with 6 bases between them. Per the germline V gene, CDR1 is SGHTA and CDR2 is FQGNSA. The CDR3 covers 15 residues. CDR3 residues: CASSLGGANTGELFF. In DNA, the CDR3 is TGTGCCAGCAGCTTAGGGGGGGCGAACACCGGGGAGCTGTTTTTT.

The rearrangement uses TRBV20-1 and TRBJ2-1; 8 bases match TRBD1. V lost 3 bases and J lost 0; bases outside the gene matches: 10. CDR3 length: 17 residues. Germline V gene data show CDR1 as DFQATT and CDR2 as SNEGSKA (reference sequence). In nucleotides, the CDR3 is TGCAGTGCTAGTGGTGGACAGGGCCAGAGCTCCTACAATGAGCAGTTCTTC. Protein: CSASGGQGQSSYNEQFF.

Notes on this clone: Other DNA sequences in this specimen translate into the identical CDR3. This chain uses TRBV7-9 with TRBJ2-1; 9 bases match TRBD1. CDR1 and CDR2 (germline): SEHNR, FQNEAQ (reference sequence). V lost 4 bases to trimming and J lost 4 bases; unmatched junction nucleotides: 2. The CDR3 has 14 residues. The CDR3 is CASSSGTGYNEQFF. CDR3 DNA: TGTGCCAGCAGCTCCGGGACAGGGTACAATGAGCAGTTCTTC.

This chain joins TRBV3-1 (or the pseudogene TRBV3-2) and TRBJ1-4, with D possibly matching TRBD1 (5 bases). Germline V CDR1 and CDR2: LGHDT, YNNKEL (reference sequence). Trimming took 1 base from V and 8 from J, leaving 8 bases between them. This CDR3 is built from 13 residues. The CDR3 DNA sequence: TGTGCCAGCAGCCAAGGAGGGGCGGAAAAACTGTTTTTT. As protein: CASSQGGAEKLFF.

J is TRBJ1-1 and V is TRBV4-3; D ambiguous. Germline V gene data show CDR1 as LGHNA and CDR2 as YSLEER. The CDR3 runs 13 residues. Trimming removed 4 bases at V and 8 bases at J, with 14 bases between. The CDR3 DNA is TGCGCCAGCAGCCTTCTAGGACGGGTGGAAGCTTTCTTT. It encodes CASSLLGRVEAFF.

The chain combines TRBV7-9 with TRBJ1-1; TRBD1 matches at 8 bases. This CDR3 is built from 15 residues. Per germline, CDR1 SEHNR and CDR2 FQNEAQ (reference sequence). V lost 5 bases and J lost 0; bases outside the gene matches: 5. The CDR3 DNA is TGTGCCAGCAGCCCCTCGGGACAGGTGAACACTGAAGCTTTCTTT. Amino acid sequence: CASSPSGQVNTEAFF.

The genes are TRBV28 and TRBJ1-5, with D unclear. The CDR3 sequence is 11 residues long. V shed 6 bases and J shed 1 base, with 1 base lying between them. Germline lookup yields CDR1 MDHEN and CDR2 SYDVKM. CDR3 protein: CASRSNQPQHF. The CDR3 DNA sequence: TGTGCCAGCAGGAGCAATCAGCCCCAGCATTTT.

This clone has just one count. J is TRBJ2-3 and V is TRBV4-3; tentatively, D is TRBD1 (6 bases). Trimming cost V 4 bases and J 5 bases, with 10 bases left between them. Germline CDR1 and CDR2: LGHNA and YSLEER. The CDR3 is made up of 13 amino acids. In DNA form, the CDR3 reads TGCGCCAGCAGCCCGCTCAGGGGAGATACGCAGTATTTT. Translated, it gives CASSPLRGDTQYF.

The V gene is TRBV7-9, the J gene TRBJ2-3, with 9 positions matching TRBD2. After removal of 8 bases from V and 1 base from J, the junction contained 4 bases not matched to a gene. The V gene's germline CDR1 is SEHNR and CDR2 FQNEAQ (reference sequence). This CDR3 comprises 14 residues. The DNA for the CDR3 is TGTGCCAGCGGCCCTAGCGGGGGCACAGATACGCAGTATTTT. As protein: CASGPSGGTDTQYF.

This clone has only one observation. J is TRBJ2-7 and V is TRBV18; 7 bases are a match to TRBD2. Germline V gives CDR1 KGHSH, CDR2 LQKENI. This CDR3 spans 14 amino acids. Germline trimming cut 0 bases from V and 7 bases from J; bases unmatched to any gene: 6. The CDR3 region has the DNA TGTGCCAGCTCACCACCCGGGACTACGAGGGAGCAGTACTTC. Its translation is CASSPPGTTREQYF. The variable domain in full, with the rest retrieved from reference TRBV18 and TRBJ2-7, is NAGVMQNPRHLVRRRGQEARLRCSPMKGHSHVYWYRQLPEEGLKFMVYLQKENIIDESGMPKERFSAEFPKEGPSILRIQQVVRGDSAAYFCASSPPGTTREQYFGPGTRLTVT.

V is TRBV19 and J is TRBJ2-7; no definite D call. The CDR3 covers 13 residues. Between the trimmed V and J ends, which lost 5 bases and 10 bases, there was a span of 18 bases. CDR1 LNHDA and CDR2 SQIVND come from the germline V gene (reference sequence). The DNA for the CDR3 is TGTGCCAGTAGTGGTGACCTAAATGTTGCACAGTACTTC. It specifies CASSGDLNVAQYF.

V usage is TRBV6-2 or TRBV6-3 and J usage is TRBJ1-5; perhaps TRBD1 as D (5 bases). The V end was cut by 5 bases, the J end by 0 bases, with 17 bases between. Germline CDR1 is MNHEY and CDR2 is SVGEGT. The CDR3 has 17 amino acids. The CDR3 reads CASSQRGAGFSNQPQHF. DNA for the CDR3: TGTGCCAGCAGTCAACGCGGGGCAGGGTTTAGCAATCAGCCCCAGCATTTT.

This rearrangement joins TRBV5-4 to TRBJ2-7, with 12 bases that match TRBD2. V trimming: 5 bases; J trimming: 7 bases; junction bases outside the gene matches: 4. The germline CDR1 and CDR2 sequences are SGHNT and YYREEE (reference sequence). CDR3 size: 13 residues. CDR3 nucleotides: TGTGCCAGCAGGACTAGCGGGAGTGATGAGCAGTACTTC. Its translation: CASRTSGSDEQYF.

This clone occurred a few times. CDR3 in amino acids: CSASRGANTEAFF. CDR3 bases: TGCAGTGCTAGTCGAGGGGCGAACACTGAAGCTTTCTTT. The chain links TRBV20-1 to TRBJ1-1; a possible D gene is TRBD1 (5 bases). V was pared by 3 bases and J by 1 base, with 9 bases between. This CDR3 is 13 amino acids long. Germline lookup yields CDR1 DFQATT and CDR2 SNEGSKA (reference sequence).

The chain carries TRBV19 and TRBJ2-7; TRBD2 matches at 12 bases. V lost 4 bases to trimming and J lost 1 base; unmatched junction nucleotides: 8. This CDR3 has 17 amino acids. Germline CDR1 LNHDA, CDR2 SQIVND (reference sequence). The CDR3 sequence is CASSSRTSGKESYEQYF. CDR3 coding DNA: TGTGCCAGTAGTAGCAGGACTAGCGGGAAAGAGTCCTACGAGCAGTACTTC.

The chain uses TRBV28 and TRBJ1-1; D is perhaps TRBD1 (5 bases). The V gene's germline CDR1 is MDHEN and CDR2 SYDVKM. The CDR3 is 12 residues long. V was cut by 8 bases and J by 10 bases, with 17 bases left in between. CDR3 in DNA: TGTGCCAGCGGGCGGTTAAGGGGAGGAGCTTTCTTT. This codes for CASGRLRGGAFF.

The chain couples TRBV13 to TRBJ1-2; 7 nucleotides line up with TRBD1. In germline, CDR1 is PRHDT, CDR2 FYEKMQ (reference sequence). Trimming took 4 bases from V and 6 from J; bases not matched to a gene: 14. This CDR3 contains 16 residues. CDR3 sequence reads: CASSSAYRGGEDGYTF. The CDR3 nucleotides read TGTGCCAGCAGCTCCGCGTATCGAGGGGGCGAGGATGGCTACACCTTC.

This chain joins TRBV6-6 and TRBJ2-6; TRBD1 matches at 7 bases. Trimming removed 5 bases from V and 2 bases from J; junction bases left unmatched: 12. The V gene's germline CDR1 is MNHNY and CDR2 SVGAGI (reference sequence). The CDR3 extends over 18 amino acids. The CDR3 loop is CASSRTGPAVTGANVLTF. For the CDR3, the DNA is TGTGCCAGCAGTCGGACAGGCCCAGCGGTAACTGGGGCCAACGTCCTGACTTTC.